This paragraph covers one T cell receptor (beta chain) sequence. Here immunoSEQ multiplex PCR was the method, and the copy in TCRdb shows in-frame clones only, minus some. The profile shows approximately 250,000 clones, 86% of them singletons. The V gene lost 4 bases and the J gene lost 8 bases, with 8 bases spanning the gap. CDR3 length equals 12 residues. The germline CDR1 and CDR2 sequences are MDHEN and SYDVKM. This entry is derived from a study of blood T cell repertoires in COVID-19. At the level of the study: Sources were T cells, B-cell-depleted T cells, or PBMCs; the material itself was cDNA or gDNA.

Sequenced material: peripheral blood. This clonotype originated in a woman aged 80 or over with COVID-19, enrolled during active disease. The chain joins TRBV28 to TRBJ1-4; D gene unclear. CDR3 DNA sequence: TGTGCCAGCAGTTCCCTTTCGGAAAAACTGTTTTTT. Amino acids: CASSSLSEKLFF.